This TCR beta chain was found in a study of kidney transplant recipient with SARS-CoV-2 infection. TCRdb processed the reads anew with MiXCR; each CDR3 protein has one entry. This sample has approximately 240,000 distinct CDR3 sequences, with around 26% found just once. This clonotype showed up many times. The receptor's source is a male patient between 25 and 39 years old who had COVID-19 and was a kidney transplant recipient. Some of these T cells may belong to the graft donor. Source: a blood sample, taken at baseline and on day 111 from a kidney transplant recipient.

The CDR3 protein is CAWTTGGGYGYGYTF. In DNA form, the CDR3 reads TGTGCCTGGACTACGGGGGGGGGTTATGGCTATGGCTACACCTTC. This chain connects TRBV30 to TRBJ1-2; a weak D match, TRBD1 (5 bases). CDR3 size: 15 residues. V was cut by 4 bases and J by 4 bases, with 19 bases left in between. In germline, CDR1 is GTSNPN, CDR2 SVGIG (reference sequence).